This T cell receptor beta chain was documented in a study of blood T cells in healthy people across ages. Regarding the study as a whole: Comparison with aged donors showed that long-lived donors had more naive CD4+ cells and higher diversity. Per million T cells, TCR beta diversity dropped about linearly as age rose.

As for this clonotype: Its specificity is unknown.

Isolation recovered at least 7 million PBMCs from every sample. A second PCR of 7 to 11 cycles used a sample-barcoded 5' primer and a J-beta primer mix. CDR3-containing paired-end reads numbered at least 2.5 million in each sample. TCRdb processed the 5' RACE reads anew with MiXCR; each CDR3 protein has one entry. The sample gives about 1.5 million distinct CDR3 sequences, around 39% of which show up once; roughly 8.2% is in the top ten. This TCR derives from a woman younger than 35 in good health. The sequencing input was blood.

Here the CDR3 DNA reads TGTGCCAGCAGTCCCGTTAGTAAGGTGCGGGACGGATATGGCTACACCTTC. This encodes CASSPVSKVRDGYGYTF. The chain has TRBV5-8 and TRBJ1-2; perhaps TRBD1 as D (5 bases). Trimming stripped 5 bases from V and 5 bases from J, with 25 bases between. The CDR3 loop spans 17 amino acids. CDR1 is SGHTS, CDR2 YDEGEE, per germline.